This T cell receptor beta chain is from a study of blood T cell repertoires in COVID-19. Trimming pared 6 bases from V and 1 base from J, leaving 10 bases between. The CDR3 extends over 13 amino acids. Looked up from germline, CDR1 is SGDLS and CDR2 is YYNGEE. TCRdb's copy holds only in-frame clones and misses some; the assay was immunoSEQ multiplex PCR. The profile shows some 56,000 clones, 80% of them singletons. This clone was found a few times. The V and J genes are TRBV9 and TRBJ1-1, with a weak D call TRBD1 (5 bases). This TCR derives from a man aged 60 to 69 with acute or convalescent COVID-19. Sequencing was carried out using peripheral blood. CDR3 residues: CASTRDPNTEAFF. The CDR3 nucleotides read TGTGCCAGCACCAGGGATCCGAACACTGAAGCTTTCTTT.